The clone carrying this T cell receptor (beta chain) occurred many times. Its antigen is currently unknown. V gave up 4 bases and J gave up 2 bases; unmatched junction bases: 7. This CDR3 has 15 residues. Germline V gene data show CDR1 as SQVTM and CDR2 as ANQGSEA. The sample originates from a study of human T cells and chemical hapten exposure. As for the study in general: There were weekly diphenylcyclopropenone doses to the scalp for patients throughout the approximately 25-week study. Regarding the study as a whole: No alteration of TCRs above 1 in 1000 frequency was seen with DPC sensitization.

TCRdb passed the RACE reads through MiXCR, listing each CDR3 protein once. The sample has about 380,000 distinct CDR3 sequences, more than 4.5% seen once; the top ten hold under 3%. Time point meaning: patch test 1, 2 weeks after DPC sensitization. Specified treatment: therapeutic diphenylcyclopropenone sensitization with weekly scalp DPC. Alopecia patients, 18 to 70 years old and DPC-suitable, served as donors. The authors extracted total RNA from unfractionated whole blood. This clonotype originated in a woman between 45 and 60 years old with alopecia areata. Some clones in this sample may be carry-over from other donors' samples. The chain couples TRBV29-1 to TRBJ2-2; 7 bases are a match to TRBD1. The sample here was whole blood, taken in connection with sensitization to the hapten diphenylcyclopropenone (DPC). CDR3 bases: TGCAGCGTTGGCACCGGGACAGCCAACACCGGGGAGCTGTTTTTT. This sequence encodes CSVGTGTANTGELFF.